This T cell receptor beta chain was identified in a study of cytomegalovirus exposure and HLA in healthy donors. Study overall: Later, an analysis reported that the 120 or so validation repertoires had used the same platform as the approximately 600 first-cohort repertoires. Notes on the study in general: It was approximately 150 TCR beta chains that were listed as cytomegalovirus-associated. It was reportedly the case that the classifier diagnosed cytomegalovirus status with high specificity and sensitivity.

Germline V gives CDR1 SGHAT, CDR2 FQNNGV. CDR3 length equals 16 residues. V dropped 4 bases and J dropped 9; count of bases not matched to a gene: 10. In regard to this clone: Its antigen is undetermined.

Sequenced by immunoSEQ multiplex PCR; TCRdb stores in-frame clones only, minus some. This sample yields about 130,000 clones, of which approximately 94% are seen a single time; approximately 1.8% belongs to the top ten. The receptor was derived from a man in his late teens or twenties in good health and CMV-seropositive. The chain uses TRBV11-2 and TRBJ2-1; 12 bases line up with TRBD2. Sequencing used PBMCs. CDR3 coding DNA: TGTGCCAGCAGCTCCCCCAGACTAGCGGGAGTCGGTGAGCAGTTCTTC. Translation: CASSSPRLAGVGEQFF.